Shown below are 22 T cell receptor beta chains from a single sample sequenced in a study of cytomegalovirus exposure and HLA in healthy donors. 60 Vbeta and 13 Jbeta primers were used in PCR. TCRdb's copy holds only in-frame clones and misses some; the assay was immunoSEQ multiplex PCR. The profile shows 80,000 to 95,000 clones, 84% of them singletons. The sequencing sample was made of PBMCs. These receptors were obtained from a woman aged 18-35 years in good health and CMV-seropositive.

This chain uses TRBV7-5 with TRBJ2-7; the D call TRBD1 from the table was never checked on the DNA. TRBV7-5 is a pseudogene. The CDR3 extends over 17 amino acids. CDR3 sequence (DNA): TGTGCCAGAAATACCAGAGGGGGACCGACCCTGTGGTACGAGCAGTACTTC. Translation: CARNTRGGPTLWYEQYF.

This clone has a handful of counts. The V and J genes are TRBV4-1 and TRBJ1-6; TRBD1 is a possible D gene (5 bases). Germline CDR1 is MGHRA and CDR2 is YSYEKL. With 1 base removed from V and 5 bases from J, the gap between germline ends came to 9 bases. There are 15 residues in the CDR3. CDR3 loop: CASSQGGRDNSPLHF. The CDR3 DNA follows: TGCGCCAGCAGCCAAGGAGGCAGGGATAATTCACCCCTCCACTTT.

This clone was seen a handful of times. CDR3 residues: CASRGQNSGNTIYF. Written as DNA, the CDR3 is TGTGCCAGCAGGGGACAGAACTCTGGAAACACCATATATTTT. The V and J genes are TRBV6-1 and TRBJ1-3; 7 bases align to TRBD1. Looked up from germline, CDR1 is MNHNS and CDR2 is SASEGT. The CDR3 spans 14 residues. With 6 bases clipped from V and 0 bases from J, the junction kept 2 bases outside the gene matches.

This chain connects TRBV5-1 to TRBJ2-7; 9 bases line up with TRBD2. Germline CDR1 and CDR2: SGHRS and YFSETQ. The CDR3 is made up of 17 amino acids. Trimming took 2 bases from V and 4 from J; bases not matched to a gene: 13. The CDR3 is CASSLLSGSGRFYEQYF. DNA for the CDR3: TGCGCCAGCAGCTTACTGTCAGGAAGCGGGAGGTTTTACGAGCAGTACTTC.

This clone was observed once. The rearrangement links TRBV28 to TRBJ1-5; a possible D gene is TRBD1 (5 bases). This CDR3 has 12 amino acids. V lost 9 bases and J lost 4, with 10 bases in between. CDR1 and CDR2 (germline): MDHEN, SYDVKM. In nucleotides, the CDR3 is TGTGCCAGTAGGGACTTAAATCAGCCCCAGCATTTT. This encodes CASRDLNQPQHF.

This clone was observed a single time. This chain joins TRBV14 and TRBJ2-7, with TRBD2 matching over 12 bases. This CDR3 spans 16 amino acids. The germline V gene has CDR1 SGHDN and CDR2 FVKESK. The V and J ends lost 2 bases and 4 bases, in that order; junction bases with no gene match: 6. CDR3: CASSQSGLAGFYEQYF. CDR3 coding DNA: TGTGCCAGCAGCCAAAGTGGACTAGCGGGATTTTACGAGCAGTACTTC.

J is TRBJ1-3 and V is TRBV9, with a possible D match to TRBD1 (5 bases). The CDR3 contains 14 residues. Germline assignment: CDR1 SGDLS and CDR2 YYNGEE. Trimming removed 4 bases from V and 1 base from J, with 9 bases in between. In DNA, the CDR3 is TGTGCCAGCAGCTTAGGGACTTCTGGAAACACCATATATTTT. This gives the protein CASSLGTSGNTIYF.

The V gene is TRBV12-5, the J gene TRBJ1-2, with D possibly matching TRBD1 (6 bases). The germline V gene has CDR1 LGHNT and CDR2 FRNRAP. Trimming stripped 1 base from V and 1 base from J, with 7 bases between. The CDR3 consists of 14 residues. This CDR3 is CASGLDRVNYGYTF. Written as DNA, the CDR3 is TGTGCTAGTGGTTTGGACAGGGTTAACTATGGCTACACCTTC.

This clone was seen a single time. V gene TRBV4-2 combines with J gene TRBJ1-4; tentatively, D is TRBD1 (6 bases). Germline CDR1 is LGHNA and CDR2 is YNFKEQ. The CDR3 contains 16 residues. Trimming stripped 0 bases from V and 7 bases from J, with 15 bases between. The CDR3 DNA is TGTGCCAGCAGCCAAGAACTGGGGGCCCTAGGTGAAAAACTGTTTTTT. It is translated as CASSQELGALGEKLFF.

The CDR3 reads CASSPSSGANVLTF. Written as DNA, the CDR3 is TGTGCCAGCAGTCCGAGCTCTGGGGCCAACGTCCTGACTTTC. This chain connects TRBV27 to TRBJ2-6; no reliable D call. The V gene's germline CDR1 is MNHEY and CDR2 SMNVEV (reference sequence). The CDR3 loop spans 14 amino acids. Trimming removed 5 bases at V and 0 bases at J, with 5 bases between.

In its sample, this clone was seen once. CDR3 DNA sequence: TGTGCCAGCAGAGCAGGACGGACTTATTCACCCCTCCACTTT. This translates into CASRAGRTYSPLHF. The J gene is TRBJ1-6, the V gene TRBV6-5; the D is unclear. The CDR3 sequence is 14 residues long. Per germline, CDR1 MNHEY and CDR2 SVGAGI. V was shortened by 6 bases and J by 8 bases, with 14 bases between the two germline ends.

The chain recombines TRBV5-1 with TRBJ2-1; no firm D call. The CDR3 contains 15 residues. Between the trimmed V and J ends, which lost 2 bases and 4 bases, there was a span of 13 bases. CDR1 is SGHRS, CDR2 YFSETQ, per germline. CDR3 DNA: TGCGCCAGCAGCTTACCGGGTACTCTTTACAATGAGCAGTTCTTC. Translation: CASSLPGTLYNEQFF.

The chain is built from TRBV5-8 and TRBJ2-2; no definite D call. The CDR3 runs 14 residues. The germline V and J ends were trimmed by 1 base and 2 bases, with 6 bases remaining between them. CDR1 is SGHTS and CDR2 is YDEGEE in the germline V gene. CDR3: CASSLSGNTGELFF. The CDR3, as DNA: TGTGCCAGCAGCTTGTCCGGTAACACCGGGGAGCTGTTTTTT. The entire variable domain, with the rest obtained from reference TRBV5-8 and TRBJ2-2, is as follows: EAGVTQSPTHLIKTRGQQATLRCSPISGHTSVYWYQQALGLGLQFLLWYDEGEERNRGNFPPRFSGRQFPNYSSELNVNALELEDSALYLCASSLSGNTGELFFGEGSRLTVL.

The rearrangement joins TRBV19 to TRBJ2-4; the match to TRBD1 covers 8 bases. Germline V CDR1 and CDR2: LNHDA, SQIVND (reference sequence). This CDR3 is built from 18 residues. J lost 0 bases, V lost 5 bases, and 12 bases had no gene match. CDR3 sequence (DNA): TGTGCCAGTAGTTGGGACAGGCCCTTTCCCATAGCCAAAAACATTCAGTACTTC. Encoded protein: CASSWDRPFPIAKNIQYF.

V usage is TRBV14 and J usage is TRBJ1-2, with D perhaps matching TRBD1 (6 bases). CDR1 is SGHDN and CDR2 is FVKESK in the germline V gene. With 6 bases removed from V and 2 bases from J, the gap between germline ends came to 13 bases. This CDR3 is built from 14 residues. As DNA, the CDR3 is TGTGCCAGCAGACCCTTCACAGGGAACTATGGCTACACCTTC. Its translation is CASRPFTGNYGYTF.

This sequence joins TRBV19 and TRBJ2-1, with TRBD2 identical over 10 bases. Trimming at V came to 8 bases and at J to 0 bases, leaving 4 bases not matched to a gene. CDR1 LNHDA and CDR2 SQIVND come from the germline V gene (reference sequence). There are 15 residues in the CDR3. The CDR3 nucleotides are TGTGCCAGTGATAGCGGGAGGAGCTCCTACAATGAGCAGTTCTTC. It specifies CASDSGRSSYNEQFF.

The chain employs TRBV25-1 and TRBJ2-2; 8 bases are a match to TRBD2. The CDR3 is 15 amino acids. Looked up from germline, CDR1 is MGHDK and CDR2 is SYGVNS. V shed 3 bases and J 7 bases; nucleotides not matched to a gene: 7. CDR3 protein: CASSDSGRMIGELFF. CDR3 nucleotides: TGTGCCAGCAGTGACAGCGGGAGAATGATCGGGGAGCTGTTTTTT.

V usage is TRBV10-3 and J usage is TRBJ2-1; no clear D. Trimming shortened V by 2 bases and J by 6 bases, and 8 bases separated the two germline ends. The germline V gene encodes CDR1 ENHRY and CDR2 SYGVKD. The CDR3 has 13 amino acids. The CDR3 sequence is CAISEGDPNEQFF. The CDR3 nucleotides read TGTGCCATCAGTGAGGGAGATCCCAATGAGCAGTTCTTC.

This clone was recorded once. V gene TRBV7-8 combines with J gene TRBJ2-2; D remains ambiguous. The CDR3 length is 14 residues. Germline V gene data show CDR1 as SGHVS and CDR2 as FQNEAQ. V was pared by 5 bases and J by 1 base, with 8 bases between. CDR3 nucleotide sequence: TGTGCCAGCAGCCTTCATAGGAACACCGGGGAGCTGTTTTTT. Translating it yields CASSLHRNTGELFF.

The chain uses TRBV18 and TRBJ2-5; D not certain. Germline CDR1 and CDR2: KGHSH and LQKENI. The length of the CDR3 is 15 residues. Trimming pared 3 bases from V and 0 bases from J, leaving 11 bases between. DNA of the CDR3: TGTGCCAGCTCACCGCAGGTGGCGTACCAAGAGACCCAGTACTTC. Protein sequence: CASSPQVAYQETQYF.

The rearrangement links TRBV12-1 to TRBJ1-1. TRBV12-1 has pseudogene status. This CDR3 has 15 amino acids. The CDR3 loop reads CASSFLRDLNTEAFF. The CDR3 DNA reads TGTGCCAGCAGCTTTCTCCGGGACTTGAACACTGAAGCTTTCTTT.

This clone was detected once. V is TRBV27 and J is TRBJ2-3; D is ambiguous. Trimming took off 6 bases at V and 0 bases at J, with 16 bases between the two ends. Germline loops: CDR1 MNHEY, CDR2 SMNVEV (reference sequence). The CDR3 sequence is 16 residues long. The CDR3 DNA follows: TGTGCCAGCAGGCAGAAACAGCTAACTAGCACAGATACGCAGTATTTT. This translates into CASRQKQLTSTDTQYF.